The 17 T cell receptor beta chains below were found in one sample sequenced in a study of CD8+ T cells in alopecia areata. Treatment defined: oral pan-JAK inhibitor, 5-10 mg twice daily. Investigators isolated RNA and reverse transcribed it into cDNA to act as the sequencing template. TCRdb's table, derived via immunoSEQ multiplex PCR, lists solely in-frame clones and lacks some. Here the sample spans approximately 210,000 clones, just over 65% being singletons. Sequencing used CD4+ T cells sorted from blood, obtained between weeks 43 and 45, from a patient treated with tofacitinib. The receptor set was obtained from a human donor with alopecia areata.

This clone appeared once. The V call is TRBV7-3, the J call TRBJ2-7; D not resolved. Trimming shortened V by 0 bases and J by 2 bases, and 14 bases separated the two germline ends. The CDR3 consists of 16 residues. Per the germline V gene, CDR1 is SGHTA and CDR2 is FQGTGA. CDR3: CASSLTGEDSPYEQYF. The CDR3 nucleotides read TGTGCCAGCAGCTTAACGGGTGAGGATTCTCCCTACGAGCAGTACTTC.

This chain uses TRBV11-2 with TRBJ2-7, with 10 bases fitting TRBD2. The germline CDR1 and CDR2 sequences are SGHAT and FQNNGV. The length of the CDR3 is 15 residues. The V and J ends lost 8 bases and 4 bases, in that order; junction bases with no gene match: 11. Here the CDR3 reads CASGISGGSLYEQYF. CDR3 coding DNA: TGTGCCAGCGGAATTAGCGGGGGGAGCCTGTACGAGCAGTACTTC.

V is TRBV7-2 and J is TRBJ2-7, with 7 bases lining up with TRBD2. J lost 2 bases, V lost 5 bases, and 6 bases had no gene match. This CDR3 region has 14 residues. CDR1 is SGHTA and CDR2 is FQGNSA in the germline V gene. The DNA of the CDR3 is TGTGCCAGCAGCCTTACTGGGGGGGCCTACGAGCAGTACTTC. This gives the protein CASSLTGGAYEQYF.

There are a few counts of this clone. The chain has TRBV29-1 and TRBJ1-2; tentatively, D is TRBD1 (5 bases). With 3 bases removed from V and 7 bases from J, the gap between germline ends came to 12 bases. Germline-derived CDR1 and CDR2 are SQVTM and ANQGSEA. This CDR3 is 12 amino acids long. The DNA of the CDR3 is TGCAGCGTTGACAGGGAGTGGCGTGGCTACACCTTC. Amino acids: CSVDREWRGYTF.

The CDR3 is CASRYGTGNQPQHF. Written as DNA, the CDR3 is TGTGCCAGCAGATACGGGACGGGCAATCAGCCCCAGCATTTT. The chain couples TRBV27 to TRBJ1-5; TRBD1 might be the D (5 bases). The V and J ends lost 6 bases and 2 bases respectively, with 11 bases between them. The CDR3 spans 14 residues. Germline CDR1 MNHEY, CDR2 SMNVEV (reference sequence).

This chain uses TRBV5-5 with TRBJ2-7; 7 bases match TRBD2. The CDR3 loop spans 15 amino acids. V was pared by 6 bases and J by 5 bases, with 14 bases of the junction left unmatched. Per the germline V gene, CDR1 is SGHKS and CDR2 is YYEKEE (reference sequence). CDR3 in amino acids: CASNPTPGTTNEQYF. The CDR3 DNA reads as TGTGCCAGCAACCCTACTCCCGGGACTACCAACGAGCAGTACTTC.

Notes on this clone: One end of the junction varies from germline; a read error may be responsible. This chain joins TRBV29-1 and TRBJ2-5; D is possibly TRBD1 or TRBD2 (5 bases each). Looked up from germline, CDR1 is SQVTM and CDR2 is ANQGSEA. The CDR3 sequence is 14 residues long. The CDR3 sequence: CSVEGTFQQETQYF. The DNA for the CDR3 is TGCAGCGTCGAAGGGACGTTCCAACAAGAGACCCAGTACTTC.

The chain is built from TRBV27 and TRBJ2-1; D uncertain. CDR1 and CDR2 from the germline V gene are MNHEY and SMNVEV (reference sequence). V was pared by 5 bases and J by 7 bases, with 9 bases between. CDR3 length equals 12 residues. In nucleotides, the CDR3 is TGTGCCAGCAGTGCGTACGCAAATGAGCAGTTCTTC. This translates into CASSAYANEQFF.

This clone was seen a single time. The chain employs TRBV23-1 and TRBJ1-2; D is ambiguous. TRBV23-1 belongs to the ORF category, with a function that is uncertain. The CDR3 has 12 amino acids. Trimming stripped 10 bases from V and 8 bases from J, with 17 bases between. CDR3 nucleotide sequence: TGCGCCACCAAGTCATGGGAGGAGGGCTACACCTTC. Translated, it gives CATKSWEEGYTF.

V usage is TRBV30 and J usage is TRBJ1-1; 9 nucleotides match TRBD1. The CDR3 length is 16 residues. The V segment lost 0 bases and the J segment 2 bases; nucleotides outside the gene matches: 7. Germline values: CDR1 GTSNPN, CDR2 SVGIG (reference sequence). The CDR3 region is CAWSVPQGAGNTEAFF. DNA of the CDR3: TGTGCCTGGAGTGTACCACAGGGGGCCGGTAACACTGAAGCTTTCTTT. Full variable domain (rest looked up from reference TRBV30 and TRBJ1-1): SQTIHQWPATLVQPVGSPLSLECTVEGTSNPNLYWYRQAAGRGLQLLFYSVGIGQISSEVPQNLSASRPQDRQFILSSKKLLLSDSGFYLCAWSVPQGAGNTEAFFGQGTRLTVV.

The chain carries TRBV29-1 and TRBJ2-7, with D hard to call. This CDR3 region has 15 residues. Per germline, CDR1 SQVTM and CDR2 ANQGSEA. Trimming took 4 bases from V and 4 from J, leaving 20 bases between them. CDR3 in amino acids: CSVVAGLHSRYEQYF. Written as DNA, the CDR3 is TGCAGCGTTGTAGCCGGGCTCCACTCTCGTTACGAGCAGTACTTC.

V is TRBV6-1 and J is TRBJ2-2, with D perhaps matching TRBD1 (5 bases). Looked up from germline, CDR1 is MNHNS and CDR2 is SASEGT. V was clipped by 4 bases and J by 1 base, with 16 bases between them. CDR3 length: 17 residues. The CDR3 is CASSGSRATENTGELFF. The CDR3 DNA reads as TGTGCCAGCAGTGGATCGAGAGCGACAGAGAACACCGGGGAGCTGTTTTTT.

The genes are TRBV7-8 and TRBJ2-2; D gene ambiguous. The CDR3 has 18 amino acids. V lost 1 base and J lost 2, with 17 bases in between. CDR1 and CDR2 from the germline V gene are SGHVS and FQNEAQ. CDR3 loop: CASSLGIKLGINTGELFF. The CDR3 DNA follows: TGTGCCAGCAGCTTAGGAATCAAATTAGGGATTAACACCGGGGAGCTGTTTTTT.

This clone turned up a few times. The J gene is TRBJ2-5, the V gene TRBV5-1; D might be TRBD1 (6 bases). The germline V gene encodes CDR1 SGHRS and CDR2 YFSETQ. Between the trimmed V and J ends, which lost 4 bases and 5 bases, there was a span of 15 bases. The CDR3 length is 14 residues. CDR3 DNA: TGCGCCAGCAGCCCCCCCAGGGGAGTCGAGACCCAGTACTTC. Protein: CASSPPRGVETQYF.

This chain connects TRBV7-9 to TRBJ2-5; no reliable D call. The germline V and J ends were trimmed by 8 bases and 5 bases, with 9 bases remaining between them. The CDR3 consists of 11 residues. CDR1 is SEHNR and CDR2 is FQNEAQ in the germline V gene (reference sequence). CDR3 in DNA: TGTGCCAGCGGAGACGGGGAGACCCAGTACTTC. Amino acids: CASGDGETQYF.

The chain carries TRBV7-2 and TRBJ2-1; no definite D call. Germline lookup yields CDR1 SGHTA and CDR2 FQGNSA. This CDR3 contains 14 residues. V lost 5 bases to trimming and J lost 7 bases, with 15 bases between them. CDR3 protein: CASSPWGRGNEQFF. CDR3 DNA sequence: TGTGCCAGCAGCCCCTGGGGTCGTGGGAATGAGCAGTTCTTC.

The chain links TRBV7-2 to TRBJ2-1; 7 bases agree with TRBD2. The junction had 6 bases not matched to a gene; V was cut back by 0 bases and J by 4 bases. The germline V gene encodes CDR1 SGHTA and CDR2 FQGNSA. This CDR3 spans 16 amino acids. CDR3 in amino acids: CASSLAASGTYNEQFF. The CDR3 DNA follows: TGTGCCAGCAGCTTAGCGGCCAGCGGGACGTACAATGAGCAGTTCTTC.